This is a list of T cell receptor beta chains from one sample in a study of T cell changes during pregnancy in multiple sclerosis. The protocol was immunoSEQ multiplex PCR, while the TCRdb copy is restricted to in-frame clones and leaves out a portion. This table holds around 50,000 clones, 85% to 95% found once. Here the sequenced sample was CD4+ T cells from peripheral blood mononuclear cells, taken after pregnancy. These receptors originate from a female donor in good health, enrolled as a control in a pregnancy study. Each CDR3 is given with its conserved first and last residue. The D gene is left open where the match is weak. The listing skips clone size in some rows; elsewhere it reads once, few, many or a size class.

>NA|TRBV18|TRBJ2-5|NA
CASSYYREETQYF
TGTGCCAGCTCATATTACAGGGAAGAGACCCAGTACTTC
>NA|TRBV15|TRBJ2-7|NA
CATSRDLEGYEQYF
TGTGCCACCAGCAGAGATCTGGAGGGGTACGAGCAGTACTTC
>NA|TRBV4-2|TRBJ2-4|TRBD1
CASSQSPRDRDHIQYF
TGTGCCAGCAGCCAATCCCCCCGGGACAGGGATCACATTCAGTACTTC
>NA|TRBV7-2|TRBJ2-1|TRBD2
CASSLGLAGRSSYNEQFF
TGTGCCAGCAGCTTAGGACTAGCGGGGCGTTCTTCCTACAATGAGCAGTTCTTC
>once|TRBV5-1|TRBJ2-3|NA
CASSPLGGSTDTQYF
TGCGCCAGCAGCCCTCTCGGGGGTAGCACAGATACGCAGTATTTT
>NA|TRBV28|TRBJ1-5|TRBD1
CASSHTGTGVEQPQHF
TGTGCCAGCAGTCACACCGGGACAGGGGTGGAACAGCCCCAGCATTTT
>NA|TRBV5-5|TRBJ2-4|NA
CASSPTLAAANIQYF
TGTGCCAGCAGCCCTACCCTAGCAGCGGCAAACATTCAGTACTTC
>NA|TRBV5-4|TRBJ2-1|TRBD1
CASSLRTGNYNEQFF
TGTGCCAGCAGCTTGCGGACAGGGAATTACAATGAGCAGTTCTTC
>NA|TRBV5-1|TRBJ2-2|NA
CASSSYGSGELFF
TGCGCCAGCAGTAGCTATGGGTCCGGGGAGCTGTTTTTT
>NA|TRBV14|TRBJ2-6|NA
CASSQDWRRGANVLTF
TGTGCCAGCAGCCAAGATTGGAGGAGAGGGGCCAACGTCCTGACTTTC
>few|TRBV29-1|TRBJ1-1|TRBD1
CSGRQGNTEAFF
TGCAGCGGTAGACAGGGGAACACTGAAGCTTTCTTT
>NA|TRBV5-1|TRBJ2-1|TRBD1
CASRTGGYNEQFF
TGCGCCAGCAGGACAGGGGGCTACAATGAGCAGTTCTTC
>NA|TRBV7-9|TRBJ2-5|TRBD2
CASSPRGGTSSGETQYF
TGTGCCAGCAGCCCCCGTGGCGGGACTAGCTCGGGAGAGACCCAGTACTTC
>NA|TRBV11-2|TRBJ1-2|NA
CASSPLRASDNYGYTF
TGTGCCAGCTCCCCATTGCGGGCCTCGGATAACTATGGCTACACCTTC
>NA|TRBV6-5|TRBJ2-7|TRBD1
CASSYSNRGEQYF
TGTGCCAGCAGTTACTCGAACAGGGGCGAGCAGTACTTC
>NA|TRBV5-1|TRBJ2-1|TRBD2
CASSSGLAGGYNEQFF
TGCGCCAGCAGCAGCGGACTAGCGGGAGGATACAATGAGCAGTTCTTC
>NA|TRBV7-9|TRBJ1-6|NA
CASSYPGTPLHF
TGTGCCAGCAGTTATCCCGGGACACCCCTCCACTTT
>once|TRBV7-2|TRBJ2-4|NA
CASSLTGAKNIQYF
TGTGCCAGCAGCTTAACAGGGGCCAAAAACATTCAGTACTTC
>NA|TRBV2|TRBJ2-7|TRBD2
CAISAAGVYYEQYF
TGTGCCATCTCCGCAGCGGGGGTCTACTACGAGCAGTACTTC
>few|TRBV27|TRBJ1-4|NA
CASSLYSHVSEKLFF
TGTGCCAGCAGTTTATACAGCCATGTATCGGAAAAACTGTTTTTT
>few|TRBV27|TRBJ2-1|TRBD2
CASGLAGGLGREQFF
TGCGCCAGCGGACTAGCGGGGGGGCTGGGCCGCGAGCAGTTCTTC
>NA|TRBV2|TRBJ1-5|NA
CASRITGIGNQPQHF
TGTGCCAGCAGGATAACAGGGATAGGGAATCAGCCCCAGCATTTT
>NA|TRBV7-9|TRBJ2-7|TRBD1
CASSSYPPGTGSYEQYF
TGTGCCAGCAGCTCCTACCCCCCCGGGACAGGCAGTTACGAGCAGTACTTC
>NA|TRBV19|TRBJ1-2|NA
CASSTRIFYGYTF
TGTGCCAGTAGTACCAGGATTTTCTATGGCTACACCTTC
>NA|TRBV6-5|TRBJ1-1|NA
CASSYLTGNTEAFF
TGTGCCAGCAGCTATTTGACAGGGAACACTGAAGCTTTCTTT
>NA|TRBV5-4|TRBJ2-1|TRBD2
CASSFGGGSYNEQFF
TGTGCCAGCAGCTTTGGCGGGGGGTCCTACAATGAGCAGTTCTTC
>NA|TRBV6-1|TRBJ2-3|NA
CASSEGNSGGTDTQYF
TGTGCCAGCAGTGAAGGGAATAGCGGAGGCACAGATACGCAGTATTTT
>NA|TRBV11-2|TRBJ1-4|TRBD1
CASSLGQGIDEKLFF
TGTGCCAGCAGCTTGGGACAGGGGATAGATGAAAAACTGTTTTTT
>NA|TRBV6-5|TRBJ1-1|TRBD1
CASRTGATENTEAFF
TGTGCCAGCAGGACAGGGGCCACGGAAAACACTGAAGCTTTCTTT
>once|TRBV18|TRBJ1-1|NA
CASSPNRDTEAFF
TGTGCCAGCTCACCCAACAGGGACACTGAAGCTTTCTTT
>NA|TRBV7-2|TRBJ2-1|NA
CASSSPLENEQFF
TGTGCCAGCAGCTCCCCCTTGGAGAATGAGCAGTTCTTC
>NA|TRBV5-4|TRBJ1-4|NA
CASSLRGGTNEKLFF
TGTGCCAGCAGCTTGAGAGGGGGAACTAATGAAAAACTGTTTTTT
>NA|TRBV7-2|TRBJ1-2|TRBD1
CASSHLLHRGRDYGYTF
TGTGCCAGCAGCCACTTACTCCACAGGGGGCGCGACTATGGCTACACCTTC
>once|TRBV15|TRBJ2-1|NA
CATSRDHGGWRRGTDNEQFF
TGTGCCACCAGCAGAGATCATGGAGGGTGGCGACGGGGTACGGATAATGAGCAGTTCTTC
>NA|TRBV29-1|TRBJ1-2|NA
CSVPMGGRRGGYTF
TGCAGCGTCCCAATGGGGGGGCGAAGAGGGGGCTACACCTTC
>NA|TRBV11-3|TRBJ2-7|NA
CASSHGGEVEQYF
TGTGCCAGCAGCCACGGCGGAGAGGTCGAGCAGTACTTC
>NA|TRBV4-1|TRBJ1-4|TRBD1
CASSQPGAGGEKLFF
TGCGCCAGCAGCCAACCGGGGGCAGGGGGCGAAAAACTGTTTTTT
>NA|TRBV2|TRBJ1-5|TRBD1
CASTMTGDQPQHF
TGTGCCAGCACTATGACAGGGGATCAGCCCCAGCATTTT
>NA|TRBV5-6|TRBJ1-2|NA
CASSSDTWGLAPSDGYTF
TGTGCCAGCAGCTCCGACACCTGGGGACTTGCCCCCTCGGATGGCTACACCTTC
>once|TRBV9|TRBJ2-2|NA
CASSVEQFNTGELFF
TGTGCCAGCAGCGTAGAACAATTTAACACCGGGGAGCTGTTTTTT
>NA|TRBV9|TRBJ2-1|TRBD2
CASSVDPPAGVDNEQFF
TGTGCCAGCAGCGTAGACCCCCCAGCGGGGGTCGACAATGAGCAGTTCTTC